The clone carrying this T cell receptor beta chain was detected a few times. Antigen unknown. Hyperthyroidism was newly diagnosed in patients aged 18 to 65 (duration under 2 months). Reasons for excluding patients were uncontrolled infection, other autoimmune disease, pregnancy or lactation. The sample is drawn from a study of T cells in Graves' hyperthyroidism and ophthalmopathy. For the study at large: Peripheral blood collection took place at initial diagnosis, before any treatment. Study outcomes and limitations: Ophthalmopathy was identified by the model a median approximately six months ahead of onset.

Amplified TCR beta CDR3 regions derived from RNA transcripts. Using the HTBI primer set, a first-round RT-PCR was run on the TCR CDR3. TCRdb ran MiXCR on the multiplex PCR reads and lists one entry per CDR3 protein. The sample carries 550,000 to 800,000 distinct CDR3 sequences, roughly 17% recorded once. This CDR3 comprises 15 residues. CDR1 is MNHNS, CDR2 SASEGT, per germline. V lost 7 bases and J lost 0, with 15 bases in between. The sequence was collected from a man aged 50 to 60 with Graves' hyperthyroidism. Sequenced material: blood. This sequence joins TRBV6-1 and TRBJ1-2, with TRBD1 as a possible D gene (6 bases). Written as DNA, the CDR3 is TGTGCCAGCACCCCTTTGGGGGCGGCTAACTATGGCTACACCTTC. Its protein product is CASTPLGAANYGYTF.